Detailed here is one T cell receptor (beta chain). 60 Vbeta and 13 Jbeta primers were used in PCR. TCRdb's copy holds only in-frame clones and misses some; the assay was immunoSEQ multiplex PCR. Of 150,000 to 200,000 clones listed, over 75% are singletons. This entry belongs to a study of cytomegalovirus exposure and HLA in healthy donors. Study as a whole: Around 80 million unique TCR sequences came from HLA-typed donors in an early release.

This clonotype was obtained from a female donor in good health and CMV-seronegative. The sample taken for sequencing was PBMCs.

The CDR3 nucleotides read TGTGCCAGCAGCACTCTGACAGGGGGGAATGAAAAACTGTTTTTT. The encoded protein is CASSTLTGGNEKLFF. The rearrangement links TRBV27 to TRBJ1-4; TRBD1 agrees at 9 bases. Germline assignment: CDR1 MNHEY and CDR2 SMNVEV (reference sequence). The CDR3 is 15 amino acids. Trimming removed 6 bases from V and 5 bases from J; junction bases left unmatched: 7. The complete variable domain, with remaining parts taken from reference TRBV27 and TRBJ1-4, reads EAQVTQNPRYLITVTGKKLTVTCSQNMNHEYMSWYRQDPGLGLRQIYYSMNVEVTDKGDVPEGYKVSRKEKRNFPLILESPSPNQTSLYFCASSTLTGGNEKLFFGSGTQLSVL.